This T cell receptor beta chain came from a study of regulatory T cells in long-lasting Graves disease. Described time point: newly diagnosed GD, antithyroid drugs for less than 3 months. From PBMCs, RNA was extracted and then used to make the TCR library. Unmatched junction bases numbered 13, after V lost 4 bases and J lost 0 bases. The CDR3 is 18 amino acids. Germline loops: CDR1 MDHEN, CDR2 SYDVKM. Sequencing libraries for TCR beta were prepared with iRepertoire HTBI primers and Arm-PCR of CDR3 regions. MiXCR was run by TCRdb on the multiplex PCR reads, yielding one entry per CDR3 protein. This sample yields roughly 610,000 distinct CDR3 sequences, of which roughly 16% are seen a single time; 15% to 20% belongs to the top ten. Overall study results and limits: Persistent disease samples used TRBV28, TRBJ1-2 and TRBJ2-5 preferentially.

At least ten counts were recorded for this clonotype. Its target is unknown. This sample was also put to use in a study of T cells in Graves' hyperthyroidism and ophthalmopathy.

The clonotype originates from a woman under 40 with Graves disease. The specimen was peripheral blood mononuclear cells (PBMCs), collected at new diagnosis, from a patient treated with antithyroid drugs. The genes are TRBV28 and TRBJ2-3, with 7 bases that match TRBD2. The CDR3 nucleotides read TGTGCCAGCAGTTCCCCTAGCGGAATACCCCTTAGCACAGATACGCAGTATTTT. This gives the protein CASSSPSGIPLSTDTQYF.